These T cell receptor beta chains were read from a single sample in a study of cytomegalovirus exposure and HLA in healthy donors. Profiling relied on immunoSEQ multiplex PCR, and the TCRdb table lists in-frame clones only, not all of them. The sample yields roughly 100,000 clones, around three quarters seen once. The sequenced material came from PBMCs. The receptors stem from a woman between 18 and 29 years old in good health and CMV-seropositive. Both conserved end residues are part of each CDR3. A D gene is named only where the DNA matches it firmly. Size is stated for part of the rows, as once, few or many counts, or as a class when the clone is expanded.

clone size	D gene	V gene	CDR3 length	J gene	CDR3 DNA	CDR3 protein
.	.	TRBV5-6	14	TRBJ1-5	TGTGCCAGCAGCCCGATGACAGGCAATCAGCCCCAGCATTTT	CASSPMTGNQPQHF
.	TRBD2	TRBV27	19	TRBJ2-1	TGTGCCAGCAGTTTAAGTGGGACTAGCGGGAAAAGATTCTACAATGAGCAGTTCTTC	CASSLSGTSGKRFYNEQFF
.	TRBD2	TRBV2	19	TRBJ2-7	TGTGCCAGCAGTCTAAAGGGGACTAGCGGGAGGGGATGGACCTACGAGCAGTACTTC	CASSLKGTSGRGWTYEQYF
.	.	TRBV2	11	TRBJ2-7	TGTGCCAGCTATAGCTCCTACGAGCAGTACTTC	CASYSSYEQYF
.	TRBD1	TRBV10-3	15	TRBJ2-7	TGTGCCATCAGTGGCCCAGGACAGGGGGCAGGGGAGCAGTACTTC	CAISGPGQGAGEQYF
.	TRBD1	TRBV19	13	TRBJ1-2	TGTGCCAGTAGTCCCCGGGACAGTTATGGCTACACCTTC	CASSPRDSYGYTF
.	.	TRBV5-6	18	TRBJ1-2	TGTGCCAGCAGGCCCCCACGCCGCCAGGCCAAACTTGACTATGGCTACACCTTC	CASRPPRRQAKLDYGYTF
.	.	TRBV6-5	12	TRBJ1-5	TGTGCCAGCAGTTACCCGGGTCAGCCCCAGCATTTT	CASSYPGQPQHF
.	.	TRBV10-3	11	TRBJ2-7	TGTGCCATCAGTGAGAATCGACAGGTCCTATTC	CAISENRQVLF
.	TRBD1	TRBV30	13	TRBJ2-7	TGTGCCTGGGGGACAGGGGGCAGCTACGAGCAGTACTTC	CAWGTGGSYEQYF
once	TRBD1	TRBV5-4	14	TRBJ1-1	TGTGCCAGCAGCTTCGGACAGGGGAACACTGAAGCTTTCTTT	CASSFGQGNTEAFF
.	TRBD1	TRBV11-2	15	TRBJ2-2	TGTGCCAGCAGCCAAGGGACAGGGGGCCGCGGGGAGCTGTTTTTT	CASSQGTGGRGELFF
.	.	TRBV5-1	14	TRBJ1-2	TGCGCCAGCAGCTTGGGACTCCGGAACTATGGCTACACCTTC	CASSLGLRNYGYTF
.	TRBD2	TRBV9	17	TRBJ2-3	TGTGCCAGCAGCCCCCGACTAGCGGGAGGGCCAACAGATACGCAGTATTTT	CASSPRLAGGPTDTQYF
.	.	TRBV27	13	TRBJ1-2	TGTGCCAGCAGTTTGGAGGGTCCTGGGGGCTACACCTTC	CASSLEGPGGYTF
few	.	TRBV6-5	15	TRBJ1-1	TGTGCCAGCAGTTACTGGGGCAGGGAAAAGGCTGAAGCTTTCTTT	CASSYWGREKAEAFF
.	.	TRBV14	15	TRBJ1-2	TGTGCCAGCAGCCAAGACGGAGGTTTGGCCTATGGCTACACCTTC	CASSQDGGLAYGYTF
.	.	TRBV19	15	TRBJ1-5	TGTGCCAGTACCATGTCCGGGGTTAGCAATCAGCCCCAGCATTTT	CASTMSGVSNQPQHF
few	.	TRBV30	12	TRBJ2-7	TGTGCCTGGACCTCTTCGGGCTACGAGCAGTACTTC	CAWTSSGYEQYF
once	.	TRBV10-3	13	TRBJ2-7	TGTGCCATCAGTGAGTCGTTGGGGGGCGAGCAGTACTTC	CAISESLGGEQYF
few	TRBD2	TRBV28	14	TRBJ2-3	TGTGCCAGCGGGATGACTAGCGGCACAGATACGCAGTATTTT	CASGMTSGTDTQYF
.	.	TRBV28	12	TRBJ1-2	TGTGCCAGCAGTTTAGCGTCAACGGGCTACACCTTC	CASSLASTGYTF
.	TRBD2	TRBV19	16	TRBJ2-3	TGTGCCAGTAGTCGAAGACTAGCGGAGATCACAGATACGCAGTATTTT	CASSRRLAEITDTQYF
.	TRBD1	TRBV5-1	15	TRBJ1-2	TGCGCCAGCAGCTTGGGGGGACAGGGGAACTATGGCTACACCTTC	CASSLGGQGNYGYTF